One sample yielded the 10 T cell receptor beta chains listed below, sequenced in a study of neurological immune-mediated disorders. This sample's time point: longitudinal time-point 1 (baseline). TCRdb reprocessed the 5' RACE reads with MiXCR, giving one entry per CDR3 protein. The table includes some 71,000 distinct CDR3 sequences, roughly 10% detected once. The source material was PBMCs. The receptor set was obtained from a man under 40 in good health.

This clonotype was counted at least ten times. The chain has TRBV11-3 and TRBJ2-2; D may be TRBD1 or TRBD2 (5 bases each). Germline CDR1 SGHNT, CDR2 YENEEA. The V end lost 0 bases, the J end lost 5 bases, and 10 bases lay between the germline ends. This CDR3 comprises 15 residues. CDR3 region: CASSLESGPTGELFF. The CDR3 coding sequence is TGTGCCAGCAGCTTAGAATCGGGACCAACCGGGGAGCTGTTTTTT.

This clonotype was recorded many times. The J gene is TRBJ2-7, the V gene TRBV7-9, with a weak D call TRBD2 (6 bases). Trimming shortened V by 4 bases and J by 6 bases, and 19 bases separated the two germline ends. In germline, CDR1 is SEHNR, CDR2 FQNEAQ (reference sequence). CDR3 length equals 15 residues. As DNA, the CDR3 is TGTGCCAGCAGCTGGGAGGTGGTCGGGGGTCTCGAGCAGTACTTC. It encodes CASSWEVVGGLEQYF. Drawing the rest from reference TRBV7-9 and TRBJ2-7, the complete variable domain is DTGVSQNPRHKITKRGQNVTFRCDPISEHNRLYWYRQTLGQGPEFLTYFQNEAQLEKSRLLSDRFSAERPKGSFSTLEIQRTEQGDSAMYLCASSWEVVGGLEQYFGPGTRLTVT.

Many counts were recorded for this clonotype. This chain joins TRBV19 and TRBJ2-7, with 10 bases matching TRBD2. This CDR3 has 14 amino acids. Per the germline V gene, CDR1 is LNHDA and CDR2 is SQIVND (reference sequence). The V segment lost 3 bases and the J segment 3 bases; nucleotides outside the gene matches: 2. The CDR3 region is CASSISSGSYEQYF. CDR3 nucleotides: TGTGCCAGTAGTATCTCTAGCGGGAGCTACGAGCAGTACTTC.

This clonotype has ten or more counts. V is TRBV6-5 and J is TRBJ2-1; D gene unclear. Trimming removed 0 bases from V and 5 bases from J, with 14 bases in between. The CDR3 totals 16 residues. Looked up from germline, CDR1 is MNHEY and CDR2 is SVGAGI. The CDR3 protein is CASSYSVGGLHNEQFF. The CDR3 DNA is TGTGCCAGCAGTTACTCGGTAGGCGGATTACACAATGAGCAGTTCTTC.

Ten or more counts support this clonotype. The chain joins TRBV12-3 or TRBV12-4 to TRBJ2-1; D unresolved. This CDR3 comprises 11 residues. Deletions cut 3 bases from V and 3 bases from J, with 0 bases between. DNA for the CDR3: TGTGCCAGCAGTTTCTACAATGAGCAGTTCTTC. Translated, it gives CASSFYNEQFF.

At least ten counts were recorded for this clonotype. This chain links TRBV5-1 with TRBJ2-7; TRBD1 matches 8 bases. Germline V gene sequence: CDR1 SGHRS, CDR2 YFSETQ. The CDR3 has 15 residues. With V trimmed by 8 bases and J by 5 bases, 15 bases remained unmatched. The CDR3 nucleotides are TGCGCCAGTCGTACCGCAGGGGGCCGCCTCCACGAGCAGTACTTC. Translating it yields CASRTAGGRLHEQYF.

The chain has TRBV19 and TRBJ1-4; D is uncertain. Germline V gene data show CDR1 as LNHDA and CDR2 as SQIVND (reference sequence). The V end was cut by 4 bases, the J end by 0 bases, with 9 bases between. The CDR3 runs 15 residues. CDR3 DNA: TGTGCCAGTAGTACCATGACTGCAACTAATGAAAAACTGTTTTTT. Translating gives CASSTMTATNEKLFF.

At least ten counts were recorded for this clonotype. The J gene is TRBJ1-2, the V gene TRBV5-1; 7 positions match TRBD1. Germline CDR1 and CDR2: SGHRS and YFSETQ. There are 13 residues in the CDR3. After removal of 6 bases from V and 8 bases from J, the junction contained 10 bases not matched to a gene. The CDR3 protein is CASTLKQGSGYTF. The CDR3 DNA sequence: TGCGCCAGCACCCTTAAACAGGGGTCAGGCTACACCTTC.

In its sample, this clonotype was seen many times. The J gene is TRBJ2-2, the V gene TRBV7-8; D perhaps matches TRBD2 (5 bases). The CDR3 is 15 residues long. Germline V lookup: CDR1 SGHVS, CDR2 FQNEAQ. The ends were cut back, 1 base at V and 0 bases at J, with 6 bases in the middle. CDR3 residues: CASSLDGANTGELFF. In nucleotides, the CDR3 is TGTGCCAGCAGCTTAGACGGGGCGAACACCGGGGAGCTGTTTTTT.

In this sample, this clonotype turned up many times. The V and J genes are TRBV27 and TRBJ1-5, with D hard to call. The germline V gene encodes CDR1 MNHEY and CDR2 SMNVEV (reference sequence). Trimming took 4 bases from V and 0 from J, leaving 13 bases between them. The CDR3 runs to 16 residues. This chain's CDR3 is CASSSIPQPSNQPQHF. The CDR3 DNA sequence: TGTGCCAGCAGTTCGATCCCACAGCCTAGCAATCAGCCCCAGCATTTT.